This paragraph reports one TCR beta chain. Its antigen is unknown. TCRdb called the reads again in MiXCR, with one record for every CDR3 protein. This sample carries around 740,000 distinct CDR3 sequences, 35% to 45% of them seen once, and the ten largest clones take around 2.8%. These data originate in a study of T cell repertoires in cytomegalovirus infection. Turning to the study itself: Public TCR beta signature analysis indicated the presence of both CMV infection and matching HLA type. Notes on the study in general: CMV-specific TCR beta clonotypes restricted by HLA-C dominated the ex vivo response. Using cumulative public TCR beta family frequency, the authors identified those who carried CMV together with the relevant HLA.

The TCR comes from a human donor in good health (CMV status not recorded). Some clones in this sample may be carry-over from other donors' samples. The sample comprised PBMCs.

In DNA, the CDR3 is TGTGCCAGCAGTGCAACAGGGGCCCTGAACACTGAAGCTTTCTTT. Its translation: CASSATGALNTEAFF. J is TRBJ1-1 and V is TRBV28, with 7 nucleotides matching TRBD1. The CDR3 consists of 15 residues. Germline V gene sequence: CDR1 MDHEN, CDR2 SYDVKM. Losses at the gene ends were 5 bases for V and 0 bases for J; bases not matched to a gene: 6.